A single sample is the source of the 8 T cell receptor beta chains below, sequenced in a study of control samples from healthy donors and cancer patients. The repertoire was sequenced with immunoSEQ multiplex PCR; TCRdb's copy has only in-frame clones and lacks some. The repertoire has 170,000 or so clones, approximately 92% of them found once; the top ten carry more than 1.4%. The sequencing sample was made of blood. The source is a man aged 18 to 30 in good health.

The CDR3 loop reads CATSDTTGASTEAFF. In DNA, the CDR3 is TGTGCCACCAGTGATACAACAGGGGCTAGCACTGAAGCTTTCTTT. The chain recombines TRBV24-1 with TRBJ1-1, with 7 bases identical to TRBD1. The CDR3 covers 15 residues. Per the germline V gene, CDR1 is KGHDR and CDR2 is SFDVKD. J lost 4 bases, V lost 3 bases, and 7 bases had no gene match.

The V call is TRBV6-5, the J call TRBJ2-2, with 8 bases matching TRBD1. CDR3 length: 16 residues. Germline trimming cut 3 bases from V and 0 bases from J; bases unmatched to any gene: 3. Germline values: CDR1 MNHEY, CDR2 SVGAGI. CDR3: CASSYGQGPNTGELFF. The CDR3 DNA follows: TGTGCCAGCAGTTATGGACAGGGACCGAACACCGGGGAGCTGTTTTTT.

V usage is TRBV11-2 and J usage is TRBJ1-6; 11 positions match TRBD1. With 5 bases clipped from V and 4 bases from J, the junction kept 4 bases outside the gene matches. The germline CDR1 and CDR2 sequences are SGHAT and FQNNGV. This CDR3 comprises 16 residues. The CDR3: CASSARDRGYNSPLHF. CDR3 sequence (DNA): TGTGCCAGCAGCGCCCGGGACAGGGGGTATAATTCACCCCTCCACTTT.

J is TRBJ1-4 and V is TRBV27, with D tentatively TRBD1 (5 bases). This CDR3 spans 13 amino acids. The V gene lost 6 bases and the J gene lost 7 bases, with 12 bases spanning the gap. Germline CDR1 reads MNHEY; CDR2 reads SMNVEV (reference sequence). The CDR3 here is CASSRVGGEKLFF. The CDR3 region has the DNA TGTGCCAGCAGCCGGGTGGGGGGTGAAAAACTGTTTTTT.

This clone has only one observation. The J gene is TRBJ2-7, the V gene TRBV3-1 (or the pseudogene TRBV3-2), with D tentatively TRBD2 (6 bases). This CDR3 spans 14 amino acids. Germline V lookup: CDR1 LGHDT, CDR2 YNNKEL (reference sequence). Trimming left V 4 bases short and J 2 bases short, with 12 bases between. Written as DNA, the CDR3 is TGTGCCAGCAGCCGAGGCGGGGCTACCTACGAGCAGTACTTC. As protein: CASSRGGATYEQYF.

The chain combines TRBV14 with TRBJ2-3; D is undetermined. The CDR3 is 15 residues long. Germline V gene sequence: CDR1 SGHDN, CDR2 FVKESK. The V end was cut by 1 base, the J end by 2 bases, with 10 bases between. The CDR3, as DNA: TGTGCCAGCAGCCAAGTAGGAGTCCTCACAGATACGCAGTATTTT. Translation: CASSQVGVLTDTQYF.

The V and J genes are TRBV2 and TRBJ1-2; TRBD1 might be the D (5 bases). V lost 6 bases to trimming and J lost 8 bases, with 7 bases between them. This CDR3 has 10 amino acids. Germline loops: CDR1 SNHLY, CDR2 FYNNEI. CDR3 loop: CASRGGGYTF. CDR3 DNA: TGTGCCAGCAGGGGGGGAGGCTACACCTTC.

V gene TRBV15 combines with J gene TRBJ1-2; 7 nucleotides agree with TRBD1. Germline V CDR1 and CDR2: LNHNV, YYDKDF (reference sequence). J was trimmed by 3 bases and V by 3 bases; bases with no gene match: 4. The CDR3 is made up of 14 amino acids. DNA for the CDR3: TGTGCCACCAGCAGGGGACAGAGCTACTATGGCTACACCTTC. As protein: CATSRGQSYYGYTF.